The 17 T cell receptor beta chains given below trace back to one sample, sequenced in a study of T cell responses to AZD1222 COVID-19 vaccine (dated by TCRdb to 2020 to 2022). Reading the label with the study, this specimen's time point is: about 28 days (+/-7) after the second vaccine dose. The library came from the immunoSEQ multiplex PCR assay. Not all clones reach the TCRdb copy of this immuneACCESS table, which keeps in-frame sequences only. Checked studies attribute under half of the gap to unresolved V genes and leave the rest unexplained. Counted in this sample were 110,000 to 150,000 clones; roughly 91% of them appeared once. Jointly, the top ten make up 3% to 3.5% of the sample. The sequenced sample was peripheral blood, obtained 28 days after the second AZD1222 dose. These receptor sequences come from an adult who received the AZD1222 COVID-19 vaccine.

The rearrangement joins TRBV2 to TRBJ2-2; no reliable D call. Per germline, CDR1 SNHLY and CDR2 FYNNEI. The V and J ends lost 4 bases and 0 bases respectively, with 6 bases between them. This CDR3 is built from 14 residues. The CDR3 DNA reads TGTGCCAGCAGTGTGGGCGCGAACACCGGGGAGCTGTTTTTT. This sequence encodes CASSVGANTGELFF.

The chain carries TRBV9 and TRBJ1-2, with 7 positions matching TRBD1. J gave up 1 base and V 3 bases, and 9 bases lay outside the gene matches. Germline loops: CDR1 SGDLS, CDR2 YYNGEE. CDR3 length equals 16 residues. The CDR3 sequence: CASSAEGTAINYGYTF. CDR3 bases: TGTGCCAGCAGCGCAGAGGGGACAGCAATTAACTATGGCTACACCTTC. Full variable domain (missing parts from reference TRBV9 and TRBJ1-2): DSGVTQTPKHLITATGQRVTLRCSPRSGDLSVYWYQQSLDQGLQFLIQYYNGEERAKGNILERFSAQQFPDLHSELNLSSLELGDSALYFCASSAEGTAINYGYTFGSGTRLTVV.

The V and J genes are TRBV3-1 (or the pseudogene TRBV3-2) and TRBJ2-1, with 9 bases matching TRBD2. Germline V gene sequence: CDR1 LGHDT, CDR2 YNNKEL (reference sequence). Losses at the gene ends were 0 bases for V and 10 bases for J; bases not matched to a gene: 10. The CDR3 has 16 amino acids. This CDR3 reads CASSQDSAGGPQEQFF. CDR3 bases: TGTGCCAGCAGCCAAGATTCGGCGGGGGGGCCGCAGGAGCAGTTCTTC.

The chain combines TRBV28 with TRBJ2-5; TRBD1 or TRBD2 may be the D gene (5 bases each). The V and J ends lost 6 bases and 1 base respectively, with 12 bases between them. The germline V gene has CDR1 MDHEN and CDR2 SYDVKM. The CDR3 loop spans 14 amino acids. Here the CDR3 reads CASSSPGAQETQYF. The CDR3 nucleotides read TGTGCCAGCAGCTCCCCCGGGGCCCAAGAGACCCAGTACTTC.

A single count supports this clone. The chain carries TRBV29-1 and TRBJ1-1; D not certain. V was shortened by 6 bases and J by 9 bases, with 17 bases between the two germline ends. The CDR3 extends over 12 amino acids. CDR1 is SQVTM and CDR2 is ANQGSEA in the germline V gene. The CDR3 DNA sequence: TGCAGCGTGGTGGTCGATAATGGCCAAGCTTTCTTT. This translates into CSVVVDNGQAFF.

The V gene is TRBV29-1, the J gene TRBJ1-1; no reliable D call. The germline gives CDR1 SQVTM, CDR2 ANQGSEA. This CDR3 has 13 residues. The V and J ends lost 4 bases and 5 bases respectively, with 14 bases between them. This chain's CDR3 is CSVVTQTGTEAFF. CDR3 DNA: TGCAGCGTTGTGACCCAGACGGGGACTGAAGCTTTCTTT.

The chain combines TRBV19 with TRBJ2-3, with D maybe TRBD1 (5 bases). Between the trimmed V and J ends, which lost 8 bases and 1 base, there was a span of 10 bases. Looked up from germline, CDR1 is LNHDA and CDR2 is SQIVND (reference sequence). The CDR3 is 13 residues long. The CDR3: CASLRVGTDTQYF. The CDR3 DNA reads as TGTGCCAGTCTCAGGGTGGGCACAGATACGCAGTATTTT.

The V gene is TRBV5-1, the J gene TRBJ1-6; no firm D call. Germline V gene data show CDR1 as SGHRS and CDR2 as YFSETQ. This CDR3 is built from 13 residues. The germline V and J ends were trimmed by 1 base and 5 bases, with 4 bases remaining between them. The CDR3 nucleotides are TGCGCCAGCAGCTTGACAGATAATTCACCCCTCCACTTT. Translation: CASSLTDNSPLHF.

A single count supports this clone. This chain uses TRBV14 with TRBJ2-7, with 7 bases aligning to TRBD1. CDR1 and CDR2 from the germline V gene are SGHDN and FVKESK. The CDR3 has 13 residues. Unmatched junction bases numbered 3, after V lost 1 base and J lost 6 bases. The CDR3 region is CASSQASGGEQYF. DNA for the CDR3: TGTGCCAGCAGCCAAGCTTCAGGGGGCGAGCAGTACTTC.

V is TRBV19 and J is TRBJ1-2, with D unclear. V was pared by 10 bases and J by 3 bases, with 15 bases between. The CDR3 is made up of 13 amino acids. Germline V gene sequence: CDR1 LNHDA, CDR2 SQIVND (reference sequence). The CDR3 region has the DNA TGTGCCACCACGGAAGCAGAGTACTATGGCTACACCTTC. This encodes CATTEAEYYGYTF. The whole variable domain, remainder taken from reference TRBV19 and TRBJ1-2, is DGGITQSPKYLFRKEGQNVTLSCEQNLNHDAMYWYRQDPGQGLRLIYYSQIVNDFQKGDIAEGYSVSREKKESFPLTVTSAQKNPTAFYLCATTEAEYYGYTFGSGTRLTVV.

This clone was counted a few times. J is TRBJ2-1 and V is TRBV19; a weak D match, TRBD2 (5 bases). Deletions cut 7 bases from V and 0 bases from J, with 10 bases between. The CDR3 consists of 14 residues. Per the germline V gene, CDR1 is LNHDA and CDR2 is SQIVND (reference sequence). CDR3 amino acids: CASIRSGSYNEQFF. In DNA, the CDR3 is TGTGCCAGTATTCGGAGCGGCTCCTACAATGAGCAGTTCTTC.

This clone was found once. The chain joins TRBV7-8 to TRBJ2-5; D is ambiguous. Trimming took 3 bases from V and 4 from J, leaving 27 bases between them. The CDR3 has 19 residues. Germline CDR1 and CDR2: SGHVS and FQNEAQ. The CDR3 DNA is TGTGCCAGCAGCTTTCCAAGAATGGTGTGGCAGGATAGTGGAGAGACCCAGTACTTC. Its translation: CASSFPRMVWQDSGETQYF.

This rearrangement joins TRBV4-2 to TRBJ2-1; 12 bases fit TRBD2. The CDR3 is made up of 18 amino acids. The J segment lost 4 bases and the V segment lost 2 bases, leaving 9 bases of the junction unmatched. Germline V lookup: CDR1 LGHNA, CDR2 YNFKEQ. The CDR3 spells CASSQSPPGLAGYNEQFF. Written as DNA, the CDR3 is TGTGCCAGCAGCCAATCCCCCCCGGGACTAGCGGGTTACAATGAGCAGTTCTTC.

The V call is TRBV3-1 (or the pseudogene TRBV3-2), the J call TRBJ1-4; D ambiguous. The CDR3 extends over 16 amino acids. CDR1 is LGHDT and CDR2 is YNNKEL in the germline V gene (reference sequence). The V gene lost 1 base and the J gene lost 11 bases, with 20 bases spanning the gap. The CDR3 DNA is TGTGCCAGCAGCCAAGGTGGCGCACAGAGCCCGGGGAAACTGTTTTTT. Translated, it gives CASSQGGAQSPGKLFF.

The chain links TRBV28 to TRBJ2-2; the D is unclear. Germline CDR1 and CDR2: MDHEN and SYDVKM. Trimming removed 2 bases from V and 8 bases from J, with 9 bases in between. The CDR3 covers 13 residues. CDR3 in amino acids: CASSLRVPGELFF. The CDR3 DNA is TGTGCCAGCAGTTTAAGGGTCCCAGGGGAGCTGTTTTTT. Looking up the rest from reference TRBV28 and TRBJ2-2 gives the full variable domain: DVKVTQSSRYLVKRTGEKVFLECVQDMDHENMFWYRQDPGLGLRLIYFSYDVKMKEKGDIPEGYSVSREKKERFSLILESASTNQTSMYLCASSLRVPGELFFGEGSRLTVL.

This chain uses TRBV24-1 with TRBJ2-6; D could derive from TRBD1 or TRBD2 (5 bases each). The V gene's germline CDR1 is KGHDR and CDR2 SFDVKD. The CDR3 has 15 amino acids. Trimming stripped 6 bases from V and 2 bases from J, with 10 bases between. CDR3 sequence (DNA): TGTGCCACCAGTTCTGGGGGAGCTGGGGCCAACGTCCTGACTTTC. Protein: CATSSGGAGANVLTF.

This CDR3 is CASSWDLGGYTF. The CDR3 DNA follows: TGTGCCAGCAGTTGGGACCTGGGTGGCTACACCTTC. This sequence joins TRBV28 and TRBJ1-2, with D maybe TRBD1 (5 bases). Trimming cost V 4 bases and J 7 bases, with 10 bases left between them. The CDR3 consists of 12 residues. CDR1 is MDHEN and CDR2 is SYDVKM in the germline V gene.